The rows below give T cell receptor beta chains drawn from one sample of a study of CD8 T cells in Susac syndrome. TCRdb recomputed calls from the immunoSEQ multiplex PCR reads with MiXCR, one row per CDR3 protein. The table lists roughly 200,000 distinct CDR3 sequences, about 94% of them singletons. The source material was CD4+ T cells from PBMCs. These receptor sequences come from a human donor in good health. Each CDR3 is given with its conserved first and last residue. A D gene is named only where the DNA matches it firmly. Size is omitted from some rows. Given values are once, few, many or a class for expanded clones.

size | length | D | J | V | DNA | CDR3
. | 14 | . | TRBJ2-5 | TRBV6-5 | TGTGCCAGCAGTTACCTACAGGGAGGAGAGACCCAGTACTTC | CASSYLQGGETQYF
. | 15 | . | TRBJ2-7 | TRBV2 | TGTGCCAGCGAAGAAGGCGGCCTAAGCTCCTACGAGCAGTACTTC | CASEEGGLSSYEQYF
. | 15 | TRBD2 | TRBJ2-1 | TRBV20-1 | TGCAGTGCTAGAGAGCGGGAGCCCTTCTACAATGAGCAGTTCTTC | CSAREREPFYNEQFF
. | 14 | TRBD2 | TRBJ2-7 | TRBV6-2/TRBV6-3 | TGTGCCAGCAGTTACTCGGGACTAGTCAGCGAGCAGTACTTC | CASSYSGLVSEQYF
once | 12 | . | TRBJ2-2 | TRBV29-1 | TGCAGCGCTGCGGACTTCAAACGGGAGCTGTTTTTT | CSAADFKRELFF
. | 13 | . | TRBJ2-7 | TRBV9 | TGTGCCAGCAGCGTAGCCCCTTCAAGCGAGCAGTACTTC | CASSVAPSSEQYF
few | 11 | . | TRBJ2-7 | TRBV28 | TGTGCCAGCGGACAGCTCTACGAGCAGTACTTC | CASGQLYEQYF
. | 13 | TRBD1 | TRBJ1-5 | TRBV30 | TGTGCCTGGGGGAGACAGGGCCATCAGCCCCAGCATTTT | CAWGRQGHQPQHF
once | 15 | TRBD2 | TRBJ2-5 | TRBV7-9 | TGTGCCAGCAGATCCCTAGCGGGAGGACAAGAGACCCAGTACTTC | CASRSLAGGQETQYF
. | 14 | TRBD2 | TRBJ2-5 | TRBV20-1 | TGCAGTGCGGATGTAGCGGGGAGGGGAGAGACCCAGTACTTC | CSADVAGRGETQYF
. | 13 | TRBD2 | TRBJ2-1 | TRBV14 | TGTGCCAGCAGCCCACGACTAGCGAGCGAGCAGTTCTTC | CASSPRLASEQFF
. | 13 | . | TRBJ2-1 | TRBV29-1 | TGCAGCGTTGAGCCGAGCTCCTACAATGAGCAGTTCTTC | CSVEPSSYNEQFF
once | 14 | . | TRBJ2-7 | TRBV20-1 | TGCAGTGCTAGAGTACAGGGTTCCTCCTACGAGCAGTACTTC | CSARVQGSSYEQYF
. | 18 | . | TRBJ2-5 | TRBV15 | TGTGCCACCAGCACCCCCTTGGAGGGGGCGATAAAGCAAGAGACCCAGTACTTC | CATSTPLEGAIKQETQYF
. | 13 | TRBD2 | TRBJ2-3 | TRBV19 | TGTGCCTCCCGGGGACTAGTTCAAAATACGCAGTATTTT | CASRGLVQNTQYF
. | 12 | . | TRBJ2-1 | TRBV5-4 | TGTGCCAGCAGCCCTATAGAGGGTGAGCAGTTCTTC | CASSPIEGEQFF
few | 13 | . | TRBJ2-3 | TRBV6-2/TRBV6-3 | TGTGCCAGCAGTTACTCGGGTGGGGATACGCAGTATTTT | CASSYSGGDTQYF
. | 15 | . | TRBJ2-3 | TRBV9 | TGTGCCAGCAGCGTAGCTACCGCTAGCACAGATACGCAGTATTTT | CASSVATASTDTQYF
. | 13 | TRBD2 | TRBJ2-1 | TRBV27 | TGTGCCAGCAGTTTTCTAGCGGACAATGAGCAGTTCTTC | CASSFLADNEQFF
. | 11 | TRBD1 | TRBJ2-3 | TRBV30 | TGTGCCTGGGGGACAGCAGATACGCAGTATTTT | CAWGTADTQYF
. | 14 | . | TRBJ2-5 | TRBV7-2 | TGTGCCAGCAGCCCCCTGACTAGTGGAGAGACCCAGTACTTC | CASSPLTSGETQYF
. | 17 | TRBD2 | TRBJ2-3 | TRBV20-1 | TGCAGTGCTAGAGAAACCGGACTGGCGGGAGGGATAGATACGCAGTATTTT | CSARETGLAGGIDTQYF
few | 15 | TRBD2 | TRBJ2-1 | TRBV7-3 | TGTGCCAGCAGCTCCGGGACTAGCGGCTACAATGAGCAGTTCTTC | CASSSGTSGYNEQFF
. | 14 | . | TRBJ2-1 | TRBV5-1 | TGCGCCAGCAGTAACAAGGGGACCGGGAATGAGCAGTTCTTC | CASSNKGTGNEQFF
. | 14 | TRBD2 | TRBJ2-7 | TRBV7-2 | TGTGCCAGCAGCTTAGCCGGGGGAGCGGGAGAGCAGTACTTC | CASSLAGGAGEQYF
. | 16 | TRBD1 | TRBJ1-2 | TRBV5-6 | TGTGCCAGCAGCTTGACCGCCGGGACAGGGGGCCGAGGCTACACCTTC | CASSLTAGTGGRGYTF
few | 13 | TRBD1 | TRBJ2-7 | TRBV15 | TGTGCCACCAGCAGGGACAGGGGCTACGAGCAGTACTTC | CATSRDRGYEQYF
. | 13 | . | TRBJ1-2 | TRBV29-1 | TGCAGCCTGTTGAATGCGGGGGCTGGTGGCTACACCTTC | CSLLNAGAGGYTF
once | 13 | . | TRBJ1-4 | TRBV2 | TGTGCCAGCATACAGGGCTTTGACGAAAAACTGTTTTTT | CASIQGFDEKLFF
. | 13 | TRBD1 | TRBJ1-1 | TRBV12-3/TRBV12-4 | TGTGCCAGCAGTCCACAGGGGTTTGCTGAAGCTTTCTTT | CASSPQGFAEAFF
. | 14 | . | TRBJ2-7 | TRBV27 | TGTGCCAGCAGTTTAGATCTCTGGGGAGGCGAGCAGTACTTC | CASSLDLWGGEQYF
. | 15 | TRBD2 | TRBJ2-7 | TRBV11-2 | TGTGCCAGCAGCCCTAGCGGGGGGTCCCAGTACGAGCAGTACTTC | CASSPSGGSQYEQYF
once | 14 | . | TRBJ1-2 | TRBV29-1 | TGCAGCGTTGTACTCTGGGCAGGAACGTATGGCTACACCTTC | CSVVLWAGTYGYTF